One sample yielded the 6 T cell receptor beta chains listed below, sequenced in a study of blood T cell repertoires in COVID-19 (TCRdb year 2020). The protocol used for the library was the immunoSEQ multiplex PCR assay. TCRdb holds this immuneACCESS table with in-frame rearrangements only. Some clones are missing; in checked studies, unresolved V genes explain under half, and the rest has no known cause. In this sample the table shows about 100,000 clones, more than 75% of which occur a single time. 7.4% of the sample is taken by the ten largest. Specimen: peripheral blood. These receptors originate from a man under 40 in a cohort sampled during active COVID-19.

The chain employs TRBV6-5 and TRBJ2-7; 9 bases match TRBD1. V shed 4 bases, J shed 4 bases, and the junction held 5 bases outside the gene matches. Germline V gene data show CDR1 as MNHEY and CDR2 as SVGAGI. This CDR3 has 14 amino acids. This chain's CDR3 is CASSSTGTGYEQYF. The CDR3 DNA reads TGTGCCAGCAGTTCGACCGGGACAGGGTACGAGCAGTACTTC.

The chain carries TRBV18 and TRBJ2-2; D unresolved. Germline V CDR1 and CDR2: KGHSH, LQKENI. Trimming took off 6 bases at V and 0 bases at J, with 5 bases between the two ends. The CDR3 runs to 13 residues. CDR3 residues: CASSPPNTGELFF. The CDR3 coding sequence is TGTGCCAGCTCCCCTCCGAACACCGGGGAGCTGTTTTTT.

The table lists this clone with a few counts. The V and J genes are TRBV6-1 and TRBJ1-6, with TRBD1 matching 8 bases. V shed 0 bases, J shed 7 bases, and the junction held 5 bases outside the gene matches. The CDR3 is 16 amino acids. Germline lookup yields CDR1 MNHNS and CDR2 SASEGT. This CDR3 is CASSEALTGVNSPLHF. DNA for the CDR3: TGTGCCAGCAGTGAAGCCCTGACAGGGGTAAATTCACCCCTCCACTTT.

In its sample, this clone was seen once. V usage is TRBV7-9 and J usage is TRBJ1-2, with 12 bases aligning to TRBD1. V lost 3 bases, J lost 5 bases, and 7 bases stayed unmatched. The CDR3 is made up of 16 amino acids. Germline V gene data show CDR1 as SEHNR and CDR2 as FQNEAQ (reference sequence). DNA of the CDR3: TGTGCCAGCAGCTTCGCCGGGACAGGGGGCGCTTATGGCTACACCTTC. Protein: CASSFAGTGGAYGYTF. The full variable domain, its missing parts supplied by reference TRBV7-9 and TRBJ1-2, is DTGVSQNPRHKITKRGQNVTFRCDPISEHNRLYWYRQTLGQGPEFLTYFQNEAQLEKSRLLSDRFSAERPKGSFSTLEIQRTEQGDSAMYLCASSFAGTGGAYGYTFGSGTRLTVV.

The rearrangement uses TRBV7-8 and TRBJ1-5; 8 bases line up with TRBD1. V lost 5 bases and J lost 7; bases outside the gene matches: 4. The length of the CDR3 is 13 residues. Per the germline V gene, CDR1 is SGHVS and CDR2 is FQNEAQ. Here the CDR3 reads CASSGQGAQPQHF. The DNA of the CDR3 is TGTGCCAGCAGCGGACAGGGAGCACAGCCCCAGCATTTT.

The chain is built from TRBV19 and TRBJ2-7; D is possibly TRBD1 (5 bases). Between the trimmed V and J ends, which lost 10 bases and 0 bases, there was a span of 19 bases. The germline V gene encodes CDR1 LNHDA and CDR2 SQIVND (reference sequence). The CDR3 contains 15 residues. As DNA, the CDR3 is TGTGCCACCTCCCCACAGGCCAAATCCTCCTACGAGCAGTACTTC. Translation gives CATSPQAKSSYEQYF.